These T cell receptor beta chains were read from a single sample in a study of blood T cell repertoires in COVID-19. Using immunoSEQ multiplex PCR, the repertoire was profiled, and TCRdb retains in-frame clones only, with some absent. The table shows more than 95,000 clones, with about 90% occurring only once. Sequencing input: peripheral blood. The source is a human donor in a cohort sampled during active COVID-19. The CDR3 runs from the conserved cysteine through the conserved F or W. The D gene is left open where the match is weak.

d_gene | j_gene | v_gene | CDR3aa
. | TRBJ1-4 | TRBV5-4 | CASSLRGSNEKLFF
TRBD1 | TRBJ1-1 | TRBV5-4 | CASSSGQGAVTEAFF
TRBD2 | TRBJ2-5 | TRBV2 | CASRERTSGGETQYF
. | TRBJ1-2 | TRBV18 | CASSPAGEGYTF
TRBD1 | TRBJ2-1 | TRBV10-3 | CAISEPGQGSYNEQFF
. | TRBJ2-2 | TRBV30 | CAWSVGSGELFF
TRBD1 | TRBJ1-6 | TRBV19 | CATRRPPGQGNSPLHF
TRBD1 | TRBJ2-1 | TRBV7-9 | CASRAGTGSYNEQFF
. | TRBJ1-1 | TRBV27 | CASSPSTGMNTEAFF
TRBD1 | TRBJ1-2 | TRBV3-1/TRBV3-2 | CASSPGTGWSYGYTF
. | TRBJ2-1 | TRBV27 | CASSPTFNEQFF
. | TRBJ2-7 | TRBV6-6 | CASSYWTAYEQYF
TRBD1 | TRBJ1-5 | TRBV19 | CATALRTGGYSNQPQHF
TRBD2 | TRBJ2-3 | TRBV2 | CASGLMRLAEDTQYF
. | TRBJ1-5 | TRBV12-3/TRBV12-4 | CASSFGVSQPQHF
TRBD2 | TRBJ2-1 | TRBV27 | CASSLSGTSGIRFF
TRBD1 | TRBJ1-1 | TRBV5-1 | CASSLEGTGFTEAFF
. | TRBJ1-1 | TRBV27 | CASSMTVYTEAFF
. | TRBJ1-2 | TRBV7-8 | CASSQSPTGTYGYTF
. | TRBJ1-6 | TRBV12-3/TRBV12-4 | CASSLNPDSPLHF
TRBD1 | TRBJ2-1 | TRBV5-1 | CASSLGQGNFEQFF
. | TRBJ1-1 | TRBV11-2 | CASSLRGRGNTEAFF
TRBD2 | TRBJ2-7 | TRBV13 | CASSTRTSGSYEQYF
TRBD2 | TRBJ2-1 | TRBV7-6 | CASSLAGGGFYNEQFF
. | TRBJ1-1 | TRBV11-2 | CASSRDRNTEAFF
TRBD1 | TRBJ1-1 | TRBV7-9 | CASSIEPGTGSPNTEAFF
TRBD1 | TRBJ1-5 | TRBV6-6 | CASSPGQGVNQPQHF
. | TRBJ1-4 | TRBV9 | CASSARHEGDEKLFF
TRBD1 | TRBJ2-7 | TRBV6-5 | CASSSLGTAYEQYF
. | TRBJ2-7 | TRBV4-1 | CASSQVPTGKYEQYF
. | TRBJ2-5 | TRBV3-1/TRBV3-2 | CASSPDWRVGKTQYF
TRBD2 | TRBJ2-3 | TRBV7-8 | CASSSNRIPGLARGTDTQYF
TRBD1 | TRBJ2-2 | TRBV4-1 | CASSRGGGTGELFF
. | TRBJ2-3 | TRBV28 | CASSFISASGTDTQYF
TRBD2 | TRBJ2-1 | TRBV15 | CATSRGTSPNEQFF
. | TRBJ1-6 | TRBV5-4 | CASSLAVGEGYNSPLHF
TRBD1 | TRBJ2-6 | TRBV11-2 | CASRTGQTSSGANVLTF
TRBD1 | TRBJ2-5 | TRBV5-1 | CASSDPDRGQTQYF
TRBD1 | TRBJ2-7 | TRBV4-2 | CASSQDSSGQTSYEQYF
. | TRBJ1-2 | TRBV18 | CASSPVTGNSRANYGYTF
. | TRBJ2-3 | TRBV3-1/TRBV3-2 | CASSQEDGTDTQYF
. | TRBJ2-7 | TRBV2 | CASSDVSYEQYF
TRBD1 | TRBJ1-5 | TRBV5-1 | CASSLGTGGQPQHF
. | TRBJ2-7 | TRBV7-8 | CASSPRGAGGVGEQYF
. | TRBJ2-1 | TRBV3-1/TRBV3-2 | CASRDGDEQFF
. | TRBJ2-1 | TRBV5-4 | CASSGIQGRGDYNEQFF
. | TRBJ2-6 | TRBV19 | CASSIETTGILASGANVLTF
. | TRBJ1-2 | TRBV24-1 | CATSDSRQAPAVNYTF
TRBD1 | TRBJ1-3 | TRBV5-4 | CASSVGQAGNTIYF
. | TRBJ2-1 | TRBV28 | CASSLSGGDDEQFF
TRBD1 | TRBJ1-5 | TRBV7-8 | CASSRRTGGTDQPQHF